This TCR beta chain originates from a study of blood T cell repertoires in COVID-19 (dated by TCRdb to the early 2020s). With respect to the entire study: Samples covering the acute and convalescent phases of COVID-19 were provided by collaborators in the United States, Italy and Spain. Subjects who had been exposed to COVID-19, were actively infected with it, or had recovered from it provided the deeply sampled blood TCRbeta repertoires that made up the dataset. Sample metadata almost always included a de-identified subject ID, COVID-19 status, age in years and sex. The prospective study material was composed of cDNA or gDNA derived from T cells, B-cell-depleted T cells, or PBMCs. Where HLA class I and class II types were available, the types were taken from metadata supplied by the sample provider, not from assay-based typing. The samples were drawn from the first 160 participants of the ongoing ImmuneRACE study and from 950 to 1,500 subjects provided by 6 global collaborators. The repertoires were released in a freely available public database meant as a resource for research on the immune response to SARS-CoV-2.

Participants in the prospective study were enrolled through a virtual design, were aged roughly 18 to 90 years, and lived in 20 to 30 United States geographic areas. In the prospective study, cohorts were assigned on the basis of participant-reported clinical history obtained from a screening survey and a study questionnaire. ImmuneRACE Cohort 3 recovered participants were defined by two consecutive negative NP/OP PCR tests, healthcare professional clearance, or symptom resolution. In the prospective study, whole blood, serum and a nasopharyngeal or oropharyngeal swab were collected from each participant by mobile phlebotomists. Participants in the prospective study had the option to provide additional blood draws and questionnaires over a roughly 2-month period. Before DNA extraction, blood samples from the prospective study were shipped at room temperature or frozen. The immunoSEQ Assay, a bias-controlled multiplex PCR, was used to amplify TCRbeta CDR3 regions from genomic DNA. On the authors' methods: Within the assay, amplification of reference gene primers was used to estimate how many nucleated cells each sample contained. To quantify the absolute abundance of each unique TCRbeta CDR3 rearrangement, sequence reads were collapsed and filtered. For each sample, productive Simpson clonality was calculated as the square root of Simpson's diversity index over productive rearrangements. TCRdb provides this immuneACCESS table in a form limited to in-frame rearrangements. Some clones are lacking; in checked studies, under half of them reflect an unresolved V gene, and why the rest are absent is not known. That table is the source of V, J and clone size, and D and trimming were worked out from the DNA. The sample table lists about 310,000 clones, 75% to 90% of them with a count of one. The ten largest clones take up 5.2% of the sample.

Trimming accounts for 5 bases at V and 1 base at J, while the number of junction bases matched to no gene is 7. As encoded in the germline V gene, CDR1 is KGHSH while CDR2 is LQKENI. Its CDR3 holds 16 amino acids, cysteine through phenylalanine. This entry keeps only the CDR3 DNA: 48 bases, framed from base 1. This clone appeared a few times. This clone's antigen is unknown. Base-call qualities are not available, and no considerably larger clone is one nucleotide away. Points the paper makes about the study in general: Clinical and demographic metadata were provided uncurated, with the amount varying by source and participant.

Sequences were obtained from PBMCs or T cells enriched from blood (not recorded which). The rearrangement joined TRBV18 to TRBJ1-2; 10 middle bases align to TRBD1. The sequence was collected from a man aged 55 to 70 who had recovered from COVID-19. The nucleotide sequence is TGTGCCAGCTCAACCACCGGGACAGGGGTTAACTATGGCTACACCTTC. Translated, it gives CASSTTGTGVNYGYTF. Reference TRBV18 and TRBJ1-2 proteins supply the regions before and after the CDR3; the full variable domain is: NAGVMQNPRHLVRRRGQEARLRCSPMKGHSHVYWYRQLPEEGLKFMVYLQKENIIDESGMPKERFSAEFPKEGPSILRIQQVVRGDSAAYFCASSTTGTGVNYGYTFGSGTRLTVV.